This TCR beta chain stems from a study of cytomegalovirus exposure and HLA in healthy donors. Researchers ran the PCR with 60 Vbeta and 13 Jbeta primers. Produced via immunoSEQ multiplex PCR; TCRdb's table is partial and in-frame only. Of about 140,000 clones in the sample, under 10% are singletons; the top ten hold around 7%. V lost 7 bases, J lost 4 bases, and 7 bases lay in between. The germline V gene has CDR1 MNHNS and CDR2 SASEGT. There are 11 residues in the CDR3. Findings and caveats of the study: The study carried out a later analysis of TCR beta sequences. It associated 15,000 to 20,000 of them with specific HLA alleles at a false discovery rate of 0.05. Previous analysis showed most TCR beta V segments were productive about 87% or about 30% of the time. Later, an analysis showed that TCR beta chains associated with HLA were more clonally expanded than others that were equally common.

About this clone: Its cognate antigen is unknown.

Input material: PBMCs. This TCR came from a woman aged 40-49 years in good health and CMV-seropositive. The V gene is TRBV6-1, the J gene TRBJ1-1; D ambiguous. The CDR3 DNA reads TGTGCCAGCACCCCTCTCACTGAAGCTTTCTTT. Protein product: CASTPLTEAFF.